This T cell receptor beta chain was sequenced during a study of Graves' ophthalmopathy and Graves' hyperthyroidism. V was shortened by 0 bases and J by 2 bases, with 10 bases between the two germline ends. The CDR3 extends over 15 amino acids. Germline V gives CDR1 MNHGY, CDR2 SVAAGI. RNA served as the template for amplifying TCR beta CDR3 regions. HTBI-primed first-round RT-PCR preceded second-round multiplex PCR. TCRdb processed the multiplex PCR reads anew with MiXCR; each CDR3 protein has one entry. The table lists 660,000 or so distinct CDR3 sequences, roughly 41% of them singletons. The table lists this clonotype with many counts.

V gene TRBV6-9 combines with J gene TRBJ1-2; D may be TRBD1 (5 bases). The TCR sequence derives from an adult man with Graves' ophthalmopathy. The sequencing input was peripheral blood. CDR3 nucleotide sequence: TGTGCCAGCAGTTATTCCCAGGGAACAAACTATGGCTACACCTTC. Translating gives CASSYSQGTNYGYTF.